The 8 T cell receptor beta chains below were found in one sample sequenced in a study of tumor and adjacent non-tumor tissue in lung cancer. The library came from three nested PCR rounds adapted from ARM-PCR protocols. TCRdb ran MiXCR on the multiplex PCR reads and lists one entry per CDR3 protein. This table has around 74,000 distinct CDR3 sequences, 55% to 70% appearing once. The template was RNA from unsorted bulk tissue. This non-tumor lung sample came from over 3 cm beyond the tumor edge. Sequencing input: distant non-tumor lung tissue. The receptors shown here come from a woman between 45 and 65 years old with non-small cell lung cancer.

A word on this clonotype: At one boundary the junction diverges from the germline segment, which might be a read error. This sequence joins TRBV6-1 and TRBJ1-1; TRBD1 might be the D (6 bases). Germline V lookup: CDR1 MNHNS, CDR2 SASEGT. This CDR3 is 14 amino acids long. CDR3 loop: CASSGGGRRYEAFF. Here the CDR3 DNA reads TGTGCCAGCAGTGGTGGGGGGCGCAGGTATGAAGCTTTCTTC.

This clonotype was observed at least ten times. The chain recombines TRBV20-1 with TRBJ1-5; the D gene is possibly TRBD1 (5 bases). This CDR3 is 15 amino acids long. Trimming pared 5 bases from V and 3 bases from J, leaving 17 bases between. Per the germline V gene, CDR1 is DFQATT and CDR2 is SNEGSKA (reference sequence). CDR3 region: CSASYTGGANQPQHF. The CDR3 DNA reads TGCAGTGCTTCATACACAGGAGGAGCCAATCAGCCCCAGCATTTT.

Regarding this clonotype: This may come from a read error, since a much larger clone is one base off. This rearrangement joins TRBV20-1 to TRBJ2-2, with D uncertain. The CDR3 runs to 15 residues. The germline CDR1 and CDR2 sequences are DFQATT and SNEGSKA (reference sequence). CDR3 sequence: CNAPHLAANTGELFF. The CDR3 region has the DNA TGCAATGCTCCCCACTTGGCAGCGAACACCGGGGAGCTGTTTTTT.

On this clonotype itself: The junction departs from germline at one end; a sequencing error may be responsible. DNA of the CDR3: TGTACCTGGAGTACAGCGGGAGGCGGCTACAATGAGCAGTTCTTC. This sequence encodes CTWSTAGGGYNEQFF. The chain couples TRBV30 to TRBJ2-1, with TRBD2 matching 9 bases. The CDR3 extends over 15 amino acids. CDR1 and CDR2 (germline): GTSNPN, SVGIG (reference sequence).

A note on this clonotype: The CDR3 carries no conserved terminal phenylalanine or tryptophan, so it likely arises from a read error. The rearrangement uses TRBV11-2 and TRBJ2-1; D possibly corresponds to TRBD2 (5 bases). CDR1 SGHAT and CDR2 FQNNGV come from the germline V gene. The CDR3 has 14 amino acids. The CDR3, as DNA: TGCGCCAGCAGCTTCCTAGCCCAATACAATGGGCAGTTCTTA. As protein: CASSFLAQYNGQFL.

In this sample, this clonotype turned up once. This chain uses TRBV12-3 or TRBV12-4 with TRBJ1-4; D is unresolved. V gave up 6 bases and J gave up 8 bases, with 16 bases separating them. CDR3 length equals 14 residues. The CDR3 DNA is TGTGCCAGCAGCCACGCGGCAGACTGCGAAAAACTGTTTTTT. Translating it yields CASSHAADCEKLFF.

On this clonotype itself: Without the conserved terminal phenylalanine or tryptophan, this CDR3 likely stems from a read error. The chain links TRBV28 to TRBJ2-3; a possible D gene is TRBD1 (6 bases). CDR3 length: 17 amino acids. CDR1 MDHEN and CDR2 SYDVKM come from the germline V gene. Trimming removed 4 bases at V and 4 bases at J, with 21 bases between. In DNA, the CDR3 is TGTGCCAGCAGTTCGCGAACAAGGGGGTTCGTCGCAGATACGCAGTATTAT. This encodes CASSSRTRGFVADTQYY.

This clonotype is judged large. The V and J genes are TRBV20-1 and TRBJ2-1; D not resolved. In germline, CDR1 is DFQATT, CDR2 SNEGSKA (reference sequence). The length of the CDR3 is 12 residues. The V end was cut by 6 bases, the J end by 2 bases, with 8 bases between. CDR3 amino acids: CSATLTYNEQFF. CDR3 DNA: TGCAGTGCCACGCTTACCTACAATGAGCAGTTCTTC.